The present T cell receptor beta chain was sequenced within a study of radiation and T cells in renal cell carcinoma. Data came from immunoSEQ multiplex PCR; TCRdb stores just in-frame clones and leaves some out. The sample gives around 100,000 clones, around 80% of which show up once; approximately 6.9% is in the top ten. Looked up from germline, CDR1 is SGDLS and CDR2 is YYNGEE. This CDR3 contains 13 residues. Trimming pared 0 bases from V and 6 bases from J, leaving 8 bases between. Time point in this sample: blood 4 weeks post-SBRT, at nephrectomy. As for treatment: 15 Gy SBRT to primary tumor, nephrectomy 4 weeks later.

The clonotype was recovered from a man in his sixties with renal cell carcinoma. The chain couples TRBV9 to TRBJ2-3, with unresolved D. Sequenced material: blood, taken from a patient whose treatment included radiotherapy and nephrectomy. The CDR3 protein is CASSVGFQDTQYF. The DNA of the CDR3 is TGTGCCAGCAGCGTAGGGTTTCAGGATACGCAGTATTTT.